A selection of T cell receptor beta chains follows, all from one sample in a study of blood T cell repertoires in COVID-19. Only in-frame clones appear in the TCRdb table, and some are missing; sequencing was by immunoSEQ multiplex PCR. This sample carries 290,000 or so clones, roughly 92% of them seen once, and the ten largest clones take roughly 2.3%. Sequencing was done on a sample of peripheral blood. The receptors shown here come from a woman aged 25 to 39 with COVID-19, enrolled during active disease. CDR3s include the opening cysteine and the closing phenylalanine or tryptophan. Each record gives: V gene, D gene, CDR3 length, J gene, CDR3 protein. A D gene is named only where the DNA matches it firmly.

TRBV5-5,TRBD2,16,TRBJ2-7,CASSYRTSGDGYEQYF
TRBV5-4,TRBD1,13,TRBJ1-5,CASSSGQGMAQHF
TRBV15,TRBD2,16,TRBJ2-7,CATSRSNSSGRGEQYF
TRBV7-9,NA,13,TRBJ1-2,CASSLSGGPGYTF
TRBV6-1,NA,16,TRBJ1-1,CASSEFGGYMNTEAFF
TRBV4-2,TRBD1,19,TRBJ1-2,CASSQVGIQGALVDYGYTF
TRBV19,NA,14,TRBJ2-2,CASSISDNTGELFF
TRBV5-6,NA,16,TRBJ1-4,CASSPTRGTVNEKLFF
TRBV29-1,NA,13,TRBJ2-3,CSVAGFNTDTQYF
TRBV28,TRBD1,16,TRBJ1-1,CASSSRPGQDNRGAFF
TRBV15,NA,16,TRBJ1-4,CATSKLRTVADEKLFF
TRBV19,TRBD2,17,TRBJ2-1,CASSPPLESGRAHEQFF
TRBV5-5,NA,16,TRBJ2-3,CASSSWDFSSTDTQYF
TRBV7-9,TRBD1,17,TRBJ2-1,CASSNLPGQVSYNEQFF
TRBV5-1,NA,15,TRBJ2-3,CASSPRTLGTDTQYF
TRBV28,TRBD1,16,TRBJ1-4,CASRGSGTGGNEKLFF
TRBV10-3,TRBD2,16,TRBJ2-7,CAISEATSGGSYEQYF
TRBV18,NA,13,TRBJ2-5,CASSQGREETQYF
TRBV6-2/TRBV6-3,NA,13,TRBJ1-4,CASSLRKGEKLFF
TRBV27,TRBD1,14,TRBJ2-7,CASSSGQGAYEQYF
TRBV6-5,TRBD1,14,TRBJ1-1,CASRATGGSTEAFF
TRBV7-8,NA,13,TRBJ2-5,CASSIHPQETQYF
TRBV28,NA,13,TRBJ2-1,CASKDGTSNEQFF
TRBV10-3,TRBD1,13,TRBJ1-5,CATEQGADQPQHF
TRBV13,NA,20,TRBJ1-1,CASSPPLRLYPGTQNTEAFF
TRBV3-1/TRBV3-2,NA,15,TRBJ2-7,CASSQVPLAAAEQYF
TRBV6-4,NA,14,TRBJ2-3,CASSDGEETDTQYF
TRBV11-2,NA,13,TRBJ1-1,CASSWGSNTEAFF
TRBV27,NA,15,TRBJ2-5,CARGRGSMRQETQYF
TRBV5-5,NA,17,TRBJ2-6,CASSPRTATSGANVLTF
TRBV4-1,NA,14,TRBJ1-1,CASSQGEGDTEAFF
TRBV3-1/TRBV3-2,NA,15,TRBJ1-3,CASSSQPDRGNTIYF
TRBV11-2,TRBD1,15,TRBJ2-5,CASSAPGQASETQYF
TRBV2,TRBD1,15,TRBJ2-2,CASRTGGASTGELFF
TRBV27,NA,14,TRBJ2-7,CASSMRGQSPEQYF
TRBV5-5,TRBD1,15,TRBJ1-2,CASSEGGDTAYGYTF
TRBV9,TRBD1,15,TRBJ1-4,CASSDKTGRNEKLFF
TRBV28,NA,15,TRBJ1-2,CASSFSRGGSYGYTF
TRBV2,NA,13,TRBJ1-2,CASSADGYYGYTF
TRBV4-2,NA,16,TRBJ1-1,CASSLGGGQRDTEAFF
TRBV7-3,TRBD2,14,TRBJ2-3,CASSLTNSGNTQYF
TRBV18,TRBD1,18,TRBJ1-1,CASSPPPLRQGANTEAFF
TRBV29-1,NA,12,TRBJ1-1,CSVGTVGTEAFF
TRBV5-1,NA,14,TRBJ2-5,CASKWTADQETQYF
TRBV7-2,TRBD2,14,TRBJ2-2,CASSSRLAAGELFF